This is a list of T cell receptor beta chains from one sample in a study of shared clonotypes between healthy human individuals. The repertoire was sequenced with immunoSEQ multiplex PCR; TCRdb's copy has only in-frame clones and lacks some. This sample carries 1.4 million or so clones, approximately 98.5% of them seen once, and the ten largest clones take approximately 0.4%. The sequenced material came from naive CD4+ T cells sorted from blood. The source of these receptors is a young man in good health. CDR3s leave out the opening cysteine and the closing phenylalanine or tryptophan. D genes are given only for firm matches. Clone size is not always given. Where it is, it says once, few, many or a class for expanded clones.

ASSLVGGSAEAF	.	.	TRBV7-2
AINPGVPHEQY	.	.	TRBV10-3
ASSQDIRARGGNLYEQY	.	.	TRBV14
ASSEGNNYGYT	.	.	TRBV9
ASSGDGFGTDTQY	.	.	TRBV2
ASSQGLQTGNTIY	.	.	TRBV4-1
ASSESRTSLLYGPYNEQF	.	TRBD2	TRBV10-2
ASSGQGRNQPQH	.	TRBD1	TRBV6-1
ASSTLGDTQY	once	.	TRBV28
ASSTRRKGARDTQY	once	TRBD1	TRBV7-2
ASSLRPWTSGSSTDTQY	once	TRBD2	TRBV27
ASSVGAGNRNEQF	.	.	TRBV9
ASSQDAQDYNEQF	.	.	TRBV2
ASSLTSGIYNEQF	.	TRBD2	TRBV27
ASSQRGRQGEKLF	.	TRBD1	TRBV5-6
ASSTGQGSAGNTIY	.	TRBD1	TRBV5-1
ASSVQTGGTEAF	.	TRBD1	TRBV5-1
ACHGSGSSYNEQF	.	TRBD2	TRBV28
ASSPKKETQY	.	.	TRBV18
ATSRVAGAGGLF	.	TRBD2	TRBV15
ASSPQGTDTQY	.	.	TRBV7-7
ASSVSSGSLTDTQY	.	TRBD2	TRBV10-1
ASTPSGRPDTQY	.	TRBD2	TRBV6-1
ASSFQTGYEQY	.	.	TRBV5-1
ASSLLQGSGELF	.	.	TRBV7-3
AWSVLSGFVGETQY	.	.	TRBV30
ASSLEGGGEQY	.	.	TRBV2
ASRAVGGPGELF	.	.	TRBV9
ASSLSGQGGIYEQY	.	.	TRBV27
ASSRGLAAPRGTGELF	.	TRBD2	TRBV4-1
ASSELPGDTEAF	.	.	TRBV25-1
ASSALAFSYNEQF	.	.	TRBV10-1
ASSLTGTWTSGNYEQY	.	TRBD2	TRBV7-9
ASSVGEYYGYT	.	.	TRBV9
ASSPIQGGALYEQY	.	.	TRBV18
ASSPNTYNEQF	.	.	TRBV7-3
ATSTGVGTLMTYEQY	.	.	TRBV15
ASSLVASGRSEQY	.	TRBD2	TRBV5-1
ASKQSIATEAF	.	.	TRBV27
ASSLNSNQPQH	once	.	TRBV7-9
ASSLVPTGAVGNTIY	.	.	TRBV7-2
SARSAYEQY	.	.	TRBV20-1
ASSLTGADTEAF	.	TRBD1	TRBV5-4
ASSPQGQGGSYEQY	.	TRBD1	TRBV18
ASSIQSKPNQPQH	.	.	TRBV19